The 5 T cell receptor beta chains presented below share a single source sample, sequenced in a study of blood T cell repertoires in COVID-19. Sequencing was performed with immunoSEQ multiplex PCR; in TCRdb, only in-frame clones are kept and a portion is missing. The sample holds just under 55,000 clones, 90% to 95% seen once. Sequences were obtained from peripheral blood. These receptors all stem from a man aged 50 to 59 with acute or convalescent COVID-19.

The chain combines TRBV18 with TRBJ2-2; tentative D call: TRBD2 (6 bases). V was pared by 1 base and J by 1 base, with 10 bases between. From germline, CDR1 is KGHSH and CDR2 LQKENI. The CDR3 sequence is 16 residues long. The CDR3 nucleotides are TGTGCCAGCTCACCACGAGCGGGCATGAACACCGGGGAGCTGTTTTTT. It is translated as CASSPRAGMNTGELFF. Looking up the rest from reference TRBV18 and TRBJ2-2 gives the full variable domain: NAGVMQNPRHLVRRRGQEARLRCSPMKGHSHVYWYRQLPEEGLKFMVYLQKENIIDESGMPKERFSAEFPKEGPSILRIQQVVRGDSAAYFCASSPRAGMNTGELFFGEGSRLTVL.

The V call is TRBV3-1 (or the pseudogene TRBV3-2), the J call TRBJ2-2; unclear D gene. V shed 0 bases and J shed 8 bases, with 4 bases lying between them. This CDR3 spans 12 amino acids. Germline assignment: CDR1 LGHDT and CDR2 YNNKEL (reference sequence). CDR3 bases: TGTGCCAGCAGCCAAGATTTAGGGGAGCTGTTTTTT. This translates into CASSQDLGELFF.

The chain's CDR3 is CASSQRLAGTGELFF. CDR3 nucleotides: TGTGCCAGCAGCCAGAGACTAGCCGGCACCGGGGAGCTGTTTTTT. V gene TRBV14 combines with J gene TRBJ2-2; 7 nucleotides match TRBD2. CDR1 SGHDN and CDR2 FVKESK come from the germline V gene. The trim removed 3 bases at V and 4 bases at J, leaving 5 bases unmatched. The CDR3 is made up of 15 amino acids.

This sequence joins TRBV19 and TRBJ2-3, with a tentative D call TRBD1 (5 bases). With 6 bases removed from V and 0 bases from J, the gap between germline ends came to 16 bases. Germline CDR1 reads LNHDA; CDR2 reads SQIVND (reference sequence). The CDR3 covers 16 residues. The CDR3 region has the DNA TGTGCCAGTAGCCTGGGCCAGGGATTTAGCACAGATACGCAGTATTTT. The encoded protein is CASSLGQGFSTDTQYF. Filled out from reference TRBV19 and TRBJ2-3, the complete variable domain reads DGGITQSPKYLFRKEGQNVTLSCEQNLNHDAMYWYRQDPGQGLRLIYYSQIVNDFQKGDIAEGYSVSREKKESFPLTVTSAQKNPTAFYLCASSLGQGFSTDTQYFGPGTRLTVL.

This rearrangement joins TRBV19 to TRBJ2-2; 7 bases are a match to TRBD2. The CDR3 loop spans 15 amino acids. In germline, CDR1 is LNHDA, CDR2 SQIVND (reference sequence). V trimming: 1 base; J trimming: 7 bases; junction bases outside the gene matches: 6. The DNA for the CDR3 is TGTGCCAGTAGTATAGGGACTAGGCTGGGCGGGGAGCTGTTTTTT. Translating it yields CASSIGTRLGGELFF.